The clone carrying this T cell receptor (beta chain) was detected a few times. The sample comes from a study of T-cell reconstitution after alpha-beta-depleted transplantation in children. V shed 3 bases, J shed 4 bases, and the junction held 5 bases outside the gene matches. The CDR3 runs 15 residues. Germline CDR1 and CDR2: SGDLS and YYNGEE. A TCRbeta library incorporating unique molecular identifiers was prepared. TCRdb analysed the PCR reads with MiXCR anew, one entry per CDR3 protein. There are 450,000 to 500,000 distinct CDR3 sequences in the sample; about an eighth occur only once, and approximately 5.4% lies in the top ten.

This clonotype originated in a human donor who donated a stem cell graft to a child with combined immunodeficiency. The chain has TRBV9 and TRBJ2-1, with 9 bases aligning to TRBD2. The sample was PBMCs from the stem cell graft donor, taken from the stem cell graft. This chain's CDR3 is CASSAAGGLYNEQFF. DNA for the CDR3: TGTGCCAGCAGCGCCGCGGGGGGGTTATACAATGAGCAGTTCTTC.